The 30 T cell receptor beta chains given below trace back to one sample, sequenced in a study of cytomegalovirus exposure and HLA in healthy donors. The PCR ran on 60 Vbeta and 13 Jbeta primers. Generated by immunoSEQ multiplex PCR, the TCRdb table keeps only in-frame clones and is missing some. The sample shows around 140,000 clones, over 60% of them seen only once. The sequenced sample was PBMCs. These receptors were collected from a man aged 35-49 years in good health and CMV-seropositive.

The V gene is TRBV18, the J gene TRBJ2-2; TRBD2 might be the D (5 bases). The germline V gene has CDR1 KGHSH and CDR2 LQKENI. This CDR3 spans 16 amino acids. V lost 2 bases and J lost 1, with 11 bases in between. The CDR3 nucleotides are TGTGCCAGCTCACCATTACTAGGAAAGAACACCGGGGAGCTGTTTTTT. Amino acids: CASSPLLGKNTGELFF. Filled out from reference TRBV18 and TRBJ2-2, the complete variable domain reads NAGVMQNPRHLVRRRGQEARLRCSPMKGHSHVYWYRQLPEEGLKFMVYLQKENIIDESGMPKERFSAEFPKEGPSILRIQQVVRGDSAAYFCASSPLLGKNTGELFFGEGSRLTVL.

In this sample, this clone is medium-sized. The chain couples TRBV7-9 to TRBJ2-1; TRBD2 aligns across 11 bases. This CDR3 region has 15 residues. J gave up 8 bases and V 4 bases, and 7 bases lay outside the gene matches. CDR1 is SEHNR, CDR2 FQNEAQ, per germline (reference sequence). CDR3 residues: CASSWGLAESYEQFF. In DNA form, the CDR3 reads TGTGCCAGCAGCTGGGGACTAGCGGAGAGCTATGAGCAGTTCTTC.

CDR3: CASSRRQGDNSPLHF. Written as DNA, the CDR3 is TGTGCCAGTAGTCGTCGACAGGGGGATAATTCACCCCTCCACTTT. The gene calls are TRBV19 and TRBJ1-6; 9 bases are shared with TRBD1. The trim removed 5 bases at V and 5 bases at J, leaving 4 bases unmatched. The CDR3 is made up of 15 amino acids. CDR1 and CDR2 (germline): LNHDA, SQIVND (reference sequence).

In this sample, this clone turned up once. The chain carries TRBV20-1 and TRBJ2-1, with no clear D. Per germline, CDR1 DFQATT and CDR2 SNEGSKA (reference sequence). This CDR3 region has 10 residues. Trimming pared 3 bases from V and 8 bases from J, leaving 5 bases between. CDR3 DNA: TGCAGTGCTAGTATAGATGAGCAGTTCTTC. Its translation is CSASIDEQFF.

This clone was seen once. The V gene is TRBV4-3, the J gene TRBJ2-1; D is ambiguous. CDR1 is LGHNA and CDR2 is YSLEER in the germline V gene. The CDR3 contains 19 residues. Trimming stripped 2 bases from V and 2 bases from J, with 22 bases between. The CDR3 reads CASSQKPLGEAGTYNEQFF. The CDR3 DNA is TGCGCCAGCAGCCAAAAGCCCCTCGGAGAGGCCGGCACCTACAATGAGCAGTTCTTC.

This clone was recorded once. The rearrangement joins TRBV28 to TRBJ2-5, with 11 bases lining up with TRBD2. The CDR3 extends over 17 amino acids. Germline-derived CDR1 and CDR2 are MDHEN and SYDVKM. The J segment lost 4 bases and the V segment lost 3 bases, leaving 10 bases of the junction unmatched. CDR3 coding DNA: TGTGCCAGCAGTTTGGAACTAGCGGGAGTTAGAGGAGAGACCCAGTACTTC. This encodes CASSLELAGVRGETQYF.

This clone was detected only a few times. The gene calls are TRBV18 and TRBJ1-5, with 7 bases that match TRBD1. V dropped 6 bases and J dropped 6; count of bases not matched to a gene: 8. Germline V gives CDR1 KGHSH, CDR2 LQKENI. This CDR3 region has 14 residues. The CDR3 loop reads CASSLQGTGQPQHF. Written as DNA, the CDR3 is TGTGCCAGCTCGCTACAGGGGACCGGTCAGCCCCAGCATTTT.

This chain links TRBV14 with TRBJ2-2; TRBD1 is a possible D gene (5 bases). Per germline, CDR1 SGHDN and CDR2 FVKESK. There are 14 residues in the CDR3. V was cut by 4 bases and J by 4 bases, with 10 bases left in between. The CDR3 sequence is CASSPRQGTGELFF. The CDR3, as DNA: TGTGCCAGCAGCCCTCGGCAGGGCACCGGGGAGCTGTTTTTT.

V gene TRBV7-9 combines with J gene TRBJ1-1; 10 positions match TRBD1. CDR1 is SEHNR and CDR2 is FQNEAQ in the germline V gene (reference sequence). This CDR3 is 15 amino acids long. J gave up 12 bases and V 1 base, and 11 bases lay outside the gene matches. CDR3 DNA sequence: TGTGCCAGCAGCTTAGGGGTGACAGGGGGCGGCTGTCCTTTCTTT. Translating it yields CASSLGVTGGGCPFF.

The chain combines TRBV4-3 with TRBJ2-5; tentatively, D is TRBD1 (6 bases). This CDR3 has 14 amino acids. The V gene lost 1 base and the J gene lost 2 bases, with 8 bases spanning the gap. Germline assignment: CDR1 LGHNA and CDR2 YSLEER. The CDR3 DNA is TGCGCCAGCAGCCAAGTTGGGACACAAGAGACCCAGTACTTC. Its translation: CASSQVGTQETQYF.

This clone has only one observation. The chain links TRBV7-6 to TRBJ2-5, with 9 bases lining up with TRBD2. The CDR3 totals 15 residues. The V segment lost 4 bases and the J segment 1 base; nucleotides outside the gene matches: 4. CDR1 and CDR2 from the germline V gene are SGHVS and FNYEAQ. CDR3 region: CASSYDSGSQETQYF. The CDR3 region has the DNA TGTGCCAGCAGCTACGATAGCGGGAGCCAAGAGACCCAGTACTTC.

The CDR3 here is CASSSQGYEQFF. The CDR3, as DNA: TGTGCCAGCAGCTCTCAGGGGTATGAGCAGTTCTTC. This rearrangement joins TRBV7-9 to TRBJ2-1, with a tentative D call TRBD1 (6 bases). CDR1 is SEHNR and CDR2 is FQNEAQ in the germline V gene (reference sequence). V was clipped by 4 bases and J by 8 bases, with 9 bases between them. CDR3 size: 12 residues.

The gene calls are TRBV5-1 and TRBJ1-1, with TRBD1 matching over 7 bases. Germline lookup yields CDR1 SGHRS and CDR2 YFSETQ. Trimming cost V 2 bases and J 4 bases; bases outside gene matches: 2. The CDR3 spans 13 residues. CDR3: CASSFGTATEAFF. CDR3 coding DNA: TGCGCCAGCAGCTTTGGGACAGCCACTGAAGCTTTCTTT.

This sequence joins TRBV23-1 and TRBJ2-7; 9 nucleotides line up with TRBD2. TRBV23-1 is identified as an open reading frame with a role that is uncertain. The CDR3 totals 16 residues. V lost 2 bases to trimming and J lost 3 bases; unmatched junction nucleotides: 8. CDR3: CASSQPVWTSDYEQYF. DNA of the CDR3: TGCGCCAGCAGTCAACCCGTATGGACTAGCGACTACGAGCAGTACTTC.

The chain uses TRBV28 and TRBJ2-7; D remains ambiguous. The V and J ends lost 6 bases and 8 bases respectively, with 8 bases between them. The CDR3 covers 10 residues. Germline V gene data show CDR1 as MDHEN and CDR2 as SYDVKM. The chain's CDR3 is CASSPQKQYF. The CDR3 nucleotides are TGTGCCAGCAGCCCCCAAAAGCAGTACTTC.

This clone was detected only a few times. The chain employs TRBV28 and TRBJ2-5; perhaps TRBD2 as D (5 bases). The germline V gene encodes CDR1 MDHEN and CDR2 SYDVKM. The CDR3 length is 15 residues. Trimming shortened V by 7 bases and J by 2 bases, and 17 bases separated the two germline ends. CDR3 sequence reads: CASTRGGLVQETQYF. As DNA, the CDR3 is TGTGCCAGCACCCGGGGTGGACTTGTACAAGAGACCCAGTACTTC.

V is TRBV9 and J is TRBJ1-4, with 8 bases lining up with TRBD1. This CDR3 has 15 residues. V was pared by 4 bases and J by 3 bases, with 5 bases of the junction left unmatched. The germline V gene has CDR1 SGDLS and CDR2 YYNGEE. CDR3 in amino acids: CASSQGAGSNEKLFF. CDR3 DNA: TGTGCCAGCAGCCAGGGGGCAGGGTCTAATGAAAAACTGTTTTTT.

The rearrangement uses TRBV5-1 and TRBJ2-1; D not certain. Trimming removed 0 bases at V and 6 bases at J, with 10 bases between. The CDR3 consists of 14 residues. The germline V gene has CDR1 SGHRS and CDR2 YFSETQ. The CDR3 coding sequence is TGCGCCAGCAGCTTGGTTTCGACATTCAATGAGCAGTTCTTC. Its translation is CASSLVSTFNEQFF.

The chain uses TRBV30 and TRBJ2-1; D not certain. Per the germline V gene, CDR1 is GTSNPN and CDR2 is SVGIG (reference sequence). The V gene lost 0 bases and the J gene lost 4 bases, with 7 bases spanning the gap. The CDR3 runs 13 residues. CDR3 DNA: TGTGCCTGGAGTGTTCAACAGTACAATGAGCAGTTCTTC. It specifies CAWSVQQYNEQFF.

The gene calls are TRBV5-1 and TRBJ2-7; D remains unclear. The CDR3 covers 13 residues. Germline V CDR1 and CDR2: SGHRS, YFSETQ. V shed 2 bases and J shed 2 bases, with 8 bases lying between them. CDR3 in DNA: TGCGCCAGCAGCTTAAAGGAGCCCTACGAGCAGTACTTC. Residues: CASSLKEPYEQYF.

This sequence joins TRBV10-3 and TRBJ1-1; perhaps TRBD1 as D (6 bases). This CDR3 spans 14 amino acids. Trimming stripped 6 bases from V and 3 bases from J, with 14 bases between. Germline CDR1 and CDR2: ENHRY and SYGVKD. DNA for the CDR3: TGTGCCATCAGGGTACAGGGAGCGCACACTGAAGCTTTCTTT. As protein: CAIRVQGAHTEAFF.

The J gene is TRBJ1-1, the V gene TRBV14, with 8 bases fitting TRBD1. The CDR3 sequence is 18 residues long. Germline CDR1 and CDR2: SGHDN and FVKESK. V gave up 5 bases and J gave up 8 bases; unmatched junction bases: 22. CDR3 in DNA: TGTGCCAGCAGCATACGGACAGGGAGGTTGAAGAGGAGTTGGGAAGCTTTCTTT. Encoded protein: CASSIRTGRLKRSWEAFF.

This clone has just a few counts. The V and J genes are TRBV10-2 and TRBJ2-7; 7 nucleotides agree with TRBD2. The length of the CDR3 is 12 residues. Trimming removed 6 bases from V and 4 bases from J; junction bases left unmatched: 3. Germline lookup yields CDR1 WSHSY and CDR2 SAAADI. CDR3 in amino acids: CASRDSGYEQYF. CDR3 nucleotides: TGCGCCAGCAGGGATAGCGGGTACGAGCAGTACTTC.

This clone was recorded a few times. V and J are TRBV30 and TRBJ1-4, with no clear D. V was shortened by 0 bases and J by 8 bases, with 7 bases between the two germline ends. Germline V gene data show CDR1 as GTSNPN and CDR2 as SVGIG (reference sequence). CDR3 size: 12 residues. The CDR3 nucleotides read TGTGCCTGGAGTGTACACGGGGAAAAACTGTTTTTT. This sequence encodes CAWSVHGEKLFF. The full variable domain, with the rest looked up from reference TRBV30 and TRBJ1-4, is SQTIHQWPATLVQPVGSPLSLECTVEGTSNPNLYWYRQAAGRGLQLLFYSVGIGQISSEVPQNLSASRPQDRQFILSSKKLLLSDSGFYLCAWSVHGEKLFFGSGTQLSVL.

This chain links TRBV9 with TRBJ2-7; perhaps TRBD2 as D (5 bases). CDR3 length: 16 residues. Trimming took off 0 bases at V and 1 base at J, with 14 bases between the two ends. Germline CDR1 SGDLS, CDR2 YYNGEE. The CDR3 DNA follows: TGTGCCAGCAGCGTAGGAGGGTTTTTGGGTTCCTACGAGCAGTACTTC. This encodes CASSVGGFLGSYEQYF.

The chain has TRBV29-1 and TRBJ2-7, with D perhaps matching TRBD1 (5 bases). The CDR3 extends over 14 amino acids. Germline V gene sequence: CDR1 SQVTM, CDR2 ANQGSEA. The V end lost 6 bases, the J end lost 3 bases, and 18 bases lay between the germline ends. In nucleotides, the CDR3 is TGCAGCGTGTTCGGTCATTTGGGGCACTACGAGCAGTACTTC. The encoded protein is CSVFGHLGHYEQYF.

This chain connects TRBV5-1 to TRBJ2-2, with 7 bases lining up with TRBD2. Germline values: CDR1 SGHRS, CDR2 YFSETQ. This CDR3 comprises 16 residues. Germline trimming cut 1 base from V and 5 bases from J; bases unmatched to any gene: 8. The CDR3 loop reads CASSLLTGAGTGELFF. The CDR3, as DNA: TGCGCCAGCAGCTTGCTGACGGGAGCGGGGACCGGGGAGCTGTTTTTT.

Comments on this clone: One end of the junction fails to match germline, which may point to a read error. The chain joins TRBV7-9 to TRBJ2-1; D gene uncertain. The germline V gene encodes CDR1 SEHNR and CDR2 FQNEAQ (reference sequence). The CDR3 covers 11 residues. In DNA form, the CDR3 reads TGTTCCAGCAGCTTAACACAGGAGCAGTTCTTC. Its translation: CSSSLTQEQFF.

V gene TRBV7-8 combines with J gene TRBJ2-5; 8 bases fit TRBD1. Per the germline V gene, CDR1 is SGHVS and CDR2 is FQNEAQ. V lost 4 bases, J lost 7 bases, and 5 bases stayed unmatched. The CDR3 spans 13 residues. The CDR3 DNA follows: TGTGCCAGCAGCTCCGGACAGGGAGGGACCCAGTACTTC. This encodes CASSSGQGGTQYF. The whole variable domain, remainder taken from reference TRBV7-8 and TRBJ2-5, is GAGVSQSPRYKVAKRGQDVALRCDPISGHVSLFWYQQALGQGPEFLTYFQNEAQLDKSGLPSDRFFAERPEGSVSTLKIQRTQQEDSAVYLCASSSGQGGTQYFGPGTRLLVL.

The V gene is TRBV6-6, the J gene TRBJ1-2; TRBD1 might be the D (5 bases). Germline assignment: CDR1 MNHNY and CDR2 SVGAGI (reference sequence). V was shortened by 5 bases and J by 0 bases, with 10 bases between the two germline ends. CDR3 size: 14 residues. CDR3 sequence reads: CASSAGRTNYGYTF. DNA of the CDR3: TGTGCCAGCAGTGCGGGGCGGACTAACTATGGCTACACCTTC.